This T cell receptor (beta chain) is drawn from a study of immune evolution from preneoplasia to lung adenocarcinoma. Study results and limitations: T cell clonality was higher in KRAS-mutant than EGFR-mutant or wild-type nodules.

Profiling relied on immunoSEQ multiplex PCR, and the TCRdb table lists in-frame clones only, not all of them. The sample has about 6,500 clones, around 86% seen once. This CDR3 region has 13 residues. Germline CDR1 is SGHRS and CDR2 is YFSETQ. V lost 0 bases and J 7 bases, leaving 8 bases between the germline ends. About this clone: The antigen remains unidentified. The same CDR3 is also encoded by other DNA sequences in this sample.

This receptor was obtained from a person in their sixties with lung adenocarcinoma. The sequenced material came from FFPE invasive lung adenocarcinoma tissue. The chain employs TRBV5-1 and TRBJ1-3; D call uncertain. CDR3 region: CASSLDFRNTIYF. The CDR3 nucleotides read TGCGCCAGCAGCTTGGACTTTCGGAACACCATATATTTT.